The rows below give T cell receptor beta chains drawn from one sample of a study of T-cell memory formation after mild COVID-19. TCRdb independently ran MiXCR on the 5' RACE reads; one entry per CDR3 protein. The data show around 210,000 distinct CDR3 sequences, around 9.1% seen once. The sample consisted of PBMCs or a T cell subset sorted from them (not recorded which). Every receptor here comes from a man aged 18 to 30 who had mild COVID-19 (a few samples of this study predate the infection). Cell type and time point are not known. The CDR3 runs from the conserved cysteine through the conserved F or W. Each record gives: J gene, V gene, clone size, D gene, CDR3 protein, CDR3 DNA. The D gene is left open where the match is weak. Not every row has a clone size; where given, it reads once, few, many or a size class.

j_gene: TRBJ2-5
v_gene: TRBV7-9
abundance: many
d_gene: NA
CDR3aa: CASSQETQYF
CDR3nt: TGTGCCAGCAGCCAAGAGACCCAGTACTTC

j_gene: TRBJ1-5
v_gene: TRBV6-2/TRBV6-3
abundance: few
d_gene: NA
CDR3aa: CASSLRLWGSNQPQHF
CDR3nt: TGTGCCAGCAGCCTGCGTTTGTGGGGAAGCAATCAGCCCCAGCATTTT

j_gene: TRBJ2-3
v_gene: TRBV7-9
abundance: few
d_gene: TRBD2
CDR3aa: CASSFASGSTDTQYF
CDR3nt: TGTGCCAGCAGCTTCGCTAGCGGGAGCACAGATACGCAGTATTTT

j_gene: TRBJ2-5
v_gene: TRBV30
abundance: few
d_gene: TRBD2
CDR3aa: CAWSGGRGGPETQYF
CDR3nt: TGTGCCTGGAGTGGAGGTCGGGGGGGCCCAGAGACCCAGTACTTC

j_gene: TRBJ2-5
v_gene: TRBV6-6
abundance: many
d_gene: NA
CDR3aa: CASTTAGTRETQYF
CDR3nt: TGTGCCAGCACCACGGCGGGTACCCGGGAGACCCAGTACTTC

j_gene: TRBJ2-7
v_gene: TRBV7-2
abundance: few
d_gene: NA
CDR3aa: CASSFDRGGEQYF
CDR3nt: TGTGCCAGCAGCTTTGATCGGGGAGGAGAGCAGTACTTC

j_gene: TRBJ1-6
v_gene: TRBV5-1
abundance: NA
d_gene: NA
CDR3aa: CASSLEGTNNSPLHF
CDR3nt: TGCGCCAGCAGCTTGGAAGGGACAAATAATTCACCCCTCCACTTT

j_gene: TRBJ2-1
v_gene: TRBV12-3/TRBV12-4
abundance: NA
d_gene: NA
CDR3aa: CASSLRGDTYNEQFF
CDR3nt: TGTGCCAGCAGTCTAAGAGGGGATACCTACAATGAGCAGTTCTTC

j_gene: TRBJ2-3
v_gene: TRBV20-1
abundance: few
d_gene: TRBD2
CDR3aa: CSADPGTSGGTDTQYF
CDR3nt: TGCAGTGCTGACCCCGGGACTAGCGGGGGGACGGATACGCAGTATTTT

j_gene: TRBJ2-5
v_gene: TRBV6-6
abundance: few
d_gene: TRBD1
CDR3aa: CASSSGTGITQYF
CDR3nt: TGTGCCAGCAGTTCCGGGACAGGGATAACCCAGTACTTC

j_gene: TRBJ2-1
v_gene: TRBV4-3
abundance: few
d_gene: NA
CDR3aa: CASSQDLSFPYNEQFF
CDR3nt: TGCGCCAGCAGCCAAGACCTGTCATTTCCCTACAATGAGCAGTTCTTC

j_gene: TRBJ1-5
v_gene: TRBV7-2
abundance: NA
d_gene: NA
CDR3aa: CASNLLGGASNQPQHF
CDR3nt: TGTGCCAGCAACCTGCTGGGGGGGGCGAGCAATCAGCCCCAGCATTTT

j_gene: TRBJ2-6
v_gene: TRBV29-1
abundance: NA
d_gene: NA
CDR3aa: CSVARGGGANVLTF
CDR3nt: TGCAGCGTTGCGAGGGGAGGAGGGGCCAACGTCCTGACTTTC

j_gene: TRBJ1-6
v_gene: TRBV6-5
abundance: NA
d_gene: NA
CDR3aa: CASSYSGQGRDSPLHF
CDR3nt: TGTGCCAGCAGTTACTCCGGGCAGGGTAGAGATTCACCCCTCCACTTT

j_gene: TRBJ1-3
v_gene: TRBV6-6
abundance: NA
d_gene: TRBD1
CDR3aa: CASSVEQGAAGNTIYF
CDR3nt: TGTGCCAGCAGTGTTGAACAGGGGGCGGCGGGAAACACCATATATTTT

j_gene: TRBJ2-5
v_gene: TRBV7-2
abundance: NA
d_gene: NA
CDR3aa: CASSPWKTQYF
CDR3nt: TGTGCCAGCAGCCCCTGGAAGACCCAGTACTTC

j_gene: TRBJ1-1
v_gene: TRBV14
abundance: NA
d_gene: NA
CDR3aa: CASSQDPIGRAFF
CDR3nt: TGTGCCAGCAGCCAAGATCCGATAGGGAGGGCTTTCTTT

j_gene: TRBJ1-1
v_gene: TRBV20-1
abundance: few
d_gene: TRBD1
CDR3aa: CSALDRQYEAFF
CDR3nt: TGCAGTGCTCTGGACAGGCAATATGAAGCTTTCTTT

j_gene: TRBJ2-3
v_gene: TRBV29-1
abundance: NA
d_gene: NA
CDR3aa: CSVVKRRPTQYF
CDR3nt: TGCAGCGTTGTAAAAAGGCGGCCTACGCAGTATTTT

j_gene: TRBJ1-1
v_gene: TRBV28
abundance: NA
d_gene: NA
CDR3aa: CASSPPGTEAFF
CDR3nt: TGTGCCAGCAGTCCCCCCGGAACTGAAGCTTTCTTT

j_gene: TRBJ1-2
v_gene: TRBV25-1
abundance: NA
d_gene: NA
CDR3aa: CASAPGSSYGYTF
CDR3nt: TGTGCCAGCGCCCCCGGGTCCTCCTATGGCTACACCTTC

j_gene: TRBJ2-1
v_gene: TRBV12-3/TRBV12-4
abundance: NA
d_gene: NA
CDR3aa: CASSFSWEFDNEQFF
CDR3nt: TGTGCCAGCAGTTTTTCGTGGGAGTTCGACAATGAGCAGTTCTTC

j_gene: TRBJ2-5
v_gene: TRBV20-1
abundance: few
d_gene: TRBD2
CDR3aa: CSAPPSGGHQETQYF
CDR3nt: TGCAGTGCTCCCCCAAGCGGGGGGCACCAAGAGACCCAGTACTTC

j_gene: TRBJ1-6
v_gene: TRBV7-9
abundance: NA
d_gene: NA
CDR3aa: CASSFIDRRNSPLHF
CDR3nt: TGTGCCAGCAGCTTTATCGACAGGAGGAATTCACCCCTCCACTTT

j_gene: TRBJ2-1
v_gene: TRBV12-3/TRBV12-4
abundance: many
d_gene: TRBD1
CDR3aa: CASSFQGATNEQFF
CDR3nt: TGTGCCAGCAGTTTTCAGGGGGCGACCAATGAGCAGTTCTTC

j_gene: TRBJ1-1
v_gene: TRBV29-1
abundance: NA
d_gene: NA
CDR3aa: CSTHQGPGTEAFF
CDR3nt: TGCAGCACTCACCAGGGGCCGGGCACTGAAGCTTTCTTT

j_gene: TRBJ2-1
v_gene: TRBV11-2
abundance: few
d_gene: TRBD2
CDR3aa: CASRRLRGAIFNEQFF
CDR3nt: TGTGCCAGCAGGAGACTGCGGGGGGCCATTTTCAATGAGCAGTTCTTC

j_gene: TRBJ1-2
v_gene: TRBV10-3
abundance: NA
d_gene: NA
CDR3aa: CAISEAWDNYGYTF
CDR3nt: TGTGCCATCAGTGAGGCATGGGATAACTATGGCTACACCTTC

j_gene: TRBJ1-1
v_gene: TRBV12-3/TRBV12-4
abundance: NA
d_gene: NA
CDR3aa: CASSPPGASNTEAFF
CDR3nt: TGTGCCAGCAGTCCCCCAGGCGCTAGTAACACTGAAGCTTTCTTT

j_gene: TRBJ2-4
v_gene: TRBV28
abundance: many
d_gene: TRBD1
CDR3aa: CASSIQGHGNIQYF
CDR3nt: TGTGCCAGCTCTATACAGGGGCATGGAAACATTCAGTACTTC

j_gene: TRBJ2-5
v_gene: TRBV4-3
abundance: few
d_gene: TRBD1
CDR3aa: CASKNRRQGEETQYF
CDR3nt: TGCGCCAGTAAAAACCGAAGACAGGGGGAAGAGACCCAGTACTTC

j_gene: TRBJ2-3
v_gene: TRBV5-1
abundance: few
d_gene: TRBD2
CDR3aa: CASSQTSRAGGYDTQYF
CDR3nt: TGCGCCAGCAGCCAAACCTCTCGAGCGGGGGGGTACGATACGCAGTATTTT

j_gene: TRBJ1-1
v_gene: TRBV9
abundance: NA
d_gene: TRBD1
CDR3aa: CASSVGDRVTEAFF
CDR3nt: TGTGCCAGCAGCGTAGGGGACAGGGTCACTGAAGCTTTCTTT